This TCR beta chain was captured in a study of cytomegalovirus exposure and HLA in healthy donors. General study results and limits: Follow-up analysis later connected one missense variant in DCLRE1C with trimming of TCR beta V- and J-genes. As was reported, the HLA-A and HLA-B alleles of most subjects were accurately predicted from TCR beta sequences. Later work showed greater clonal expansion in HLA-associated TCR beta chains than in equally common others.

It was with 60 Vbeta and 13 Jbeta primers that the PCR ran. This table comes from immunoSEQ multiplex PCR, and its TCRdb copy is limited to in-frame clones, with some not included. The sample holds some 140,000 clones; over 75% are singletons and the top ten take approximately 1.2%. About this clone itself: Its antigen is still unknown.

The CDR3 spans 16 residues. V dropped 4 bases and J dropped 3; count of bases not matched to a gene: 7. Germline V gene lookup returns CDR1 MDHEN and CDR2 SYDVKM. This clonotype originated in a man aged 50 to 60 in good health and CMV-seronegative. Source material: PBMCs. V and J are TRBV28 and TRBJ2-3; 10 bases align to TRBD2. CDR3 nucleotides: TGTGCCAGCAGTTCCCCGGCTAGCGGGAGAACAGATACGCAGTATTTT. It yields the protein CASSSPASGRTDTQYF. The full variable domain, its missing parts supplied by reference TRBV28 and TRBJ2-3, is DVKVTQSSRYLVKRTGEKVFLECVQDMDHENMFWYRQDPGLGLRLIYFSYDVKMKEKGDIPEGYSVSREKKERFSLILESASTNQTSMYLCASSSPASGRTDTQYFGPGTRLTVL.